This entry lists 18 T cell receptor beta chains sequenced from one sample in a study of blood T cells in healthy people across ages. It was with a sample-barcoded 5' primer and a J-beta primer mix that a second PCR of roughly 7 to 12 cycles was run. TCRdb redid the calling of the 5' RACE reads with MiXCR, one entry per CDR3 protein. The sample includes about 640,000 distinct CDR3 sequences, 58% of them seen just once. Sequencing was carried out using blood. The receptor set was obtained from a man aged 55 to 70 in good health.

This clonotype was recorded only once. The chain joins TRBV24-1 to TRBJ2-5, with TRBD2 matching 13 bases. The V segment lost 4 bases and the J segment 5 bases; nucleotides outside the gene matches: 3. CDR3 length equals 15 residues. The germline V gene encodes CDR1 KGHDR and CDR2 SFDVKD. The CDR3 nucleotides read TGTGCCACCAGTGAAGGGACTAGCGGGGCGGAGACCCAGTACTTC. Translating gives CATSEGTSGAETQYF.

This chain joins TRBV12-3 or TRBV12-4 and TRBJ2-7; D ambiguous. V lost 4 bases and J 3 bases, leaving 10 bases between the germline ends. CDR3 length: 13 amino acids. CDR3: CASSSGPFYEQYF. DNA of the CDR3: TGTGCCAGCAGTTCCGGGCCGTTCTACGAGCAGTACTTC.

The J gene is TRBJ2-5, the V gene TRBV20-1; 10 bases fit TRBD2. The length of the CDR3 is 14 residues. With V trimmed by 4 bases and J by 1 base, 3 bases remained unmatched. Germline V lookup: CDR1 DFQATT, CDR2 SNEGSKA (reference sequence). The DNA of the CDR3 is TGCAGTGCTACGACTAGCGGGCTCCAAGAGACCCAGTACTTC. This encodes CSATTSGLQETQYF.

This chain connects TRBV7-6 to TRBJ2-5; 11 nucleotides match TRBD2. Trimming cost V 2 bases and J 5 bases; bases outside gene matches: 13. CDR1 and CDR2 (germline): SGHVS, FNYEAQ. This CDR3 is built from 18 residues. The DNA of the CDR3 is TGTGCCAGCAGCTTATCCCCCCTGGGTAGCGGGGGGGGCGAGACCCAGTACTTC. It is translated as CASSLSPLGSGGGETQYF.

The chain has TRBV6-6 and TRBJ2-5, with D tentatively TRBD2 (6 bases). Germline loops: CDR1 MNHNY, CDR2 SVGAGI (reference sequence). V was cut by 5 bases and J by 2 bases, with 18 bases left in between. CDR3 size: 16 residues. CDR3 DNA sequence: TGTGCCAGCAGTACCCCCAGTCGGGGAGGACAAGAGACCCAGTACTTC. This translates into CASSTPSRGGQETQYF.

The DNA of the CDR3 is TGCAGTGCTAGAGTTAGGGCGGGGGGGCGTGGAGATACGCAGTATTTT. As protein: CSARVRAGGRGDTQYF. This chain links TRBV20-1 with TRBJ2-3; 9 bases are a match to TRBD2. V lost 1 base and J lost 5; bases outside the gene matches: 10. This CDR3 has 16 residues. Germline V CDR1 and CDR2: DFQATT, SNEGSKA (reference sequence).

The CDR3 region has the DNA TGCAGTGCTAGCGCGGGACAGGGGATCACAGATACGCAGTATTTT. As protein: CSASAGQGITDTQYF. The chain combines TRBV20-1 with TRBJ2-3; 10 nucleotides match TRBD1. Germline CDR1 is DFQATT and CDR2 is SNEGSKA (reference sequence). CDR3 length equals 15 residues. With 3 bases clipped from V and 2 bases from J, the junction kept 5 bases outside the gene matches.

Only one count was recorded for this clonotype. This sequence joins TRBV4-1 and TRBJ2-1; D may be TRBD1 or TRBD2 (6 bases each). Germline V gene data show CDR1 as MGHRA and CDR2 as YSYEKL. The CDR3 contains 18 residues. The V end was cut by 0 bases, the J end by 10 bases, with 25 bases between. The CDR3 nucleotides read TGCGCCAGCAGCCAAGATCCCACTGTCGGGGGCCAATCCTACGAGCAGTTCTTC. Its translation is CASSQDPTVGGQSYEQFF.

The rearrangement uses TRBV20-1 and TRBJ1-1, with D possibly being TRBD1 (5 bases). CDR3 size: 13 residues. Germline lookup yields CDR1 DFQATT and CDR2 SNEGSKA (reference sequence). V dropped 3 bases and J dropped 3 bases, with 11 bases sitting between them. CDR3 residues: CSARGPWDTEAFF. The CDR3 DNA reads TGCAGTGCTAGGGGACCTTGGGACACTGAAGCTTTCTTT.

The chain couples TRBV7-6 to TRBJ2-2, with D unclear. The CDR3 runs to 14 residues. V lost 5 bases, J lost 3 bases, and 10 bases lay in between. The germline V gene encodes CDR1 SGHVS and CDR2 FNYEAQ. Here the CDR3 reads CASSPTQYTGELFF. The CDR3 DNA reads TGTGCCAGCAGCCCAACCCAATACACCGGGGAGCTGTTTTTT.

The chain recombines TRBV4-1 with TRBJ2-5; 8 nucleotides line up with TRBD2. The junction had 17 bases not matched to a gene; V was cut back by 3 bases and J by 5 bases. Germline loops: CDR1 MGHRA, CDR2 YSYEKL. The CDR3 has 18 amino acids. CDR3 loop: CASSQEIDIAGSGETQYF. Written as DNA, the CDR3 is TGCGCCAGCAGCCAGGAAATCGATATAGCGGGGTCCGGGGAGACCCAGTACTTC.

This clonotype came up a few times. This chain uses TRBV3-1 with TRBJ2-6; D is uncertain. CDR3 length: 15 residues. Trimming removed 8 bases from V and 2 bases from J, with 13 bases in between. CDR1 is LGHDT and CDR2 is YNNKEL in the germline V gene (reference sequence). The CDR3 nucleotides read TGTGCCAGCGGGGTTTGGGGTCCTGGGGCCAACGTCCTGACTTTC. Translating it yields CASGVWGPGANVLTF.

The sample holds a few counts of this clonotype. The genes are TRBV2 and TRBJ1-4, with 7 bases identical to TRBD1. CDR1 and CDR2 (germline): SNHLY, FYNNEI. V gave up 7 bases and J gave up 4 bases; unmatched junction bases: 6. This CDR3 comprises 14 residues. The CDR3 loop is CASIPGQYNEKLFF. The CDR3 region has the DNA TGTGCCAGCATACCGGGACAGTATAATGAAAAACTGTTTTTT.

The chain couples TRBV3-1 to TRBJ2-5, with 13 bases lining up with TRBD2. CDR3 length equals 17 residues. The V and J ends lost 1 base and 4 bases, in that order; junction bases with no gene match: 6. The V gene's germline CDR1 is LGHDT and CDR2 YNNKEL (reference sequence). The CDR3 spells CASSQGKTSGGPETQYF. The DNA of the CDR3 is TGTGCCAGCAGCCAAGGGAAGACTAGCGGGGGGCCAGAGACCCAGTACTTC.

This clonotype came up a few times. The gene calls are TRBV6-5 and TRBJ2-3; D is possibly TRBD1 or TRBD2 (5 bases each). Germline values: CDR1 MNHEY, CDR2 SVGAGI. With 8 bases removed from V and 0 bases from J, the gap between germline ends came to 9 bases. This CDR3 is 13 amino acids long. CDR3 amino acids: CASGGSSTDTQYF. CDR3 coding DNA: TGTGCCAGCGGGGGATCTAGCACAGATACGCAGTATTTT.

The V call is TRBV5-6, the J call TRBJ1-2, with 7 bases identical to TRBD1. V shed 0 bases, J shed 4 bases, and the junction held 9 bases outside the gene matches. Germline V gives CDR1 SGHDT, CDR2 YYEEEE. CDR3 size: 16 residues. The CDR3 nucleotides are TGTGCCAGCAGCTTGGAAATGACAGGGAACGTCTATGGCTACACCTTC. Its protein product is CASSLEMTGNVYGYTF. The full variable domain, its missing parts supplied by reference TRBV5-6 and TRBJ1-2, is DAGVTQSPTHLIKTRGQQVTLRCSPKSGHDTVSWYQQALGQGPQFIFQYYEEEERQRGNFPDRFSGHQFPNYSSELNVNALLLGDSALYLCASSLEMTGNVYGYTFGSGTRLTVV.

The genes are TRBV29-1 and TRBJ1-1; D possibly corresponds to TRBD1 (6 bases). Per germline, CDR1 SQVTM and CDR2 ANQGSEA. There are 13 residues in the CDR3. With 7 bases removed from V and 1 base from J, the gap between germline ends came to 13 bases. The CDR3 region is CSGNRVGNTEAFF. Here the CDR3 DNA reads TGCAGCGGCAACAGGGTGGGGAACACTGAAGCTTTCTTT.

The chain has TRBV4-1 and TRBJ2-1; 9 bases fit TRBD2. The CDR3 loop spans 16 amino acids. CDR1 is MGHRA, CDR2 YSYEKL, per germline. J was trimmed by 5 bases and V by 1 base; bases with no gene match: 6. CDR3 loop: CASSQGWRGGNNEQFF. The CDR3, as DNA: TGCGCCAGCAGCCAAGGATGGCGGGGGGGGAACAATGAGCAGTTCTTC.